The 3 T cell receptor beta chains below come from one sample, sequenced in a study of cytomegalovirus exposure and HLA in healthy donors. Profiling relied on immunoSEQ multiplex PCR, and the TCRdb table lists in-frame clones only, not all of them. The table shows fewer than 200,000 clones, with approximately 96% occurring only once. Material for sequencing was PBMCs. Source of these receptors: a woman in her late teens or twenties in good health and CMV-seronegative.

This sequence joins TRBV30 and TRBJ1-4; 7 bases fit TRBD1. With 5 bases clipped from V and 8 bases from J, the junction kept 8 bases outside the gene matches. This CDR3 spans 13 amino acids. The germline V gene has CDR1 GTSNPN and CDR2 SVGIG (reference sequence). The CDR3 DNA reads as TGTGCCTGGGGGCGGGACAGTCGCGAAAAACTGTTTTTT. Encoded protein: CAWGRDSREKLFF.

Only one count was recorded for this clone. CDR3 residues: CASSQERGMYTEAFF. CDR3 bases: TGTGCCAGCAGCCAAGAAAGGGGTATGTACACTGAAGCTTTCTTT. This chain uses TRBV4-2 with TRBJ1-1; tentative D call: TRBD1 (5 bases). The length of the CDR3 is 15 residues. V was clipped by 0 bases and J by 3 bases, with 11 bases between them. The germline CDR1 and CDR2 sequences are LGHNA and YNFKEQ.

The chain employs TRBV4-2 and TRBJ2-2, with 8 bases fitting TRBD2. The CDR3 covers 17 residues. The trim removed 1 base at V and 6 bases at J, leaving 10 bases unmatched. Germline CDR1 LGHNA, CDR2 YNFKEQ. This chain's CDR3 is CASSQAGSGTVPGELFF. The DNA for the CDR3 is TGTGCCAGCAGCCAAGCAGGTAGCGGGACCGTCCCCGGGGAGCTGTTTTTT.